Sequencing of this T cell receptor (beta chain) was carried out in a study of blood T cell repertoires in COVID-19. Looking at the study overall: PBMCs, B-cell-depleted T cells, or T cells provided the cDNA or gDNA that made up the material.

Data came from immunoSEQ multiplex PCR; TCRdb stores just in-frame clones and leaves some out. The repertoire holds more than 110,000 clones, with over 75% as singletons. The trim removed 3 bases at V and 12 bases at J, leaving 14 bases unmatched. CDR1 is SGHNT and CDR2 is YYREEE in the germline V gene (reference sequence). The CDR3 runs to 15 residues. This chain links TRBV5-4 with TRBJ2-1; TRBD2 agrees at 8 bases. Material: peripheral blood. This TCR was sampled from a human donor in a cohort sampled during active COVID-19. CDR3 loop: CASSSPSGGRGRQFF. The CDR3 DNA follows: TGTGCCAGCAGCTCCCCAAGCGGGGGTAGGGGTCGGCAGTTCTTC.